This record looks at one T cell receptor (beta chain) sequence and its context. The CDR3 is 14 amino acids. Germline V gene lookup returns CDR1 MNHNY and CDR2 SVGAGI (reference sequence). V lost 6 bases to trimming and J lost 2 bases, with 13 bases between them. The entry originates in a study of PD-L1 blockade in urothelial cancer. At the level of the study: At 3 weeks (second dose) and 6 weeks after starting treatment, blood was analyzed.

The investigators introduced synthetic TCR analog templates into each PCR as spikes. The table came from immunoSEQ multiplex PCR; TCRdb's copy has only in-frame clones and leaves some out. This repertoire shows about 84,000 clones, 82% found once; its top ten account for around a tenth. The source material was PBMCs, sampled around atezolizumab (anti-PD-L1) treatment. The chain has TRBV6-6 and TRBJ1-1; TRBD1 is a possible D gene (5 bases). This receptor was taken from a man aged 65 to 85 with urothelial cancer. The CDR3 DNA reads as TGTGCCAGCAGAATGGACGGGACTAACACTGAAGCTTTCTTT. It translates to CASRMDGTNTEAFF.